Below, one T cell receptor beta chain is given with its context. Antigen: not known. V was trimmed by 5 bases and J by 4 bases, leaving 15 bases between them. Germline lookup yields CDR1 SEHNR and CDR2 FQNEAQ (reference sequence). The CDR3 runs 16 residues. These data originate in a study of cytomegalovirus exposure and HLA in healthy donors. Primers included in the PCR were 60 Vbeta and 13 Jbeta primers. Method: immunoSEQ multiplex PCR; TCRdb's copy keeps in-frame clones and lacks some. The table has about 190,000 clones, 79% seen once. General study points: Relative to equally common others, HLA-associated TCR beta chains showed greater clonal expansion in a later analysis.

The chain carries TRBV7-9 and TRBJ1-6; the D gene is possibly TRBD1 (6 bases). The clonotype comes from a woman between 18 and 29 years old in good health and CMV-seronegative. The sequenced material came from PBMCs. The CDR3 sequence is CASSTWDILYNSPLHF. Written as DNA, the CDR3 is TGTGCCAGCAGCACTTGGGACATTCTTTATAATTCACCCCTCCACTTT.